The rows below give T cell receptor beta chains drawn from one sample of a study of blood T cell repertoires in COVID-19. Data came from immunoSEQ multiplex PCR; TCRdb stores just in-frame clones and leaves some out. The profile shows 63,000 or so clones, approximately 79% of them singletons. Sequences were obtained from peripheral blood. Every receptor here comes from a human donor in a cohort sampled during active COVID-19. Both conserved end residues are part of each CDR3. The order of the fields is J gene, clone size, D gene, V gene, CDR3 protein, CDR3 DNA. D genes are given only for firm matches. Clone size is stated in some rows and not others, as once, few, many or a class when expanded.

>TRBJ2-1|NA|TRBD1|TRBV2
CASSERQGAFNEQFF
TGTGCCAGCAGTGAGAGACAGGGGGCTTTCAATGAGCAGTTCTTC
>TRBJ2-7|NA|TRBD1|TRBV3-1/TRBV3-2
CASSLDRFWEHEQYF
TGTGCCAGCAGCCTGGACAGGTTTTGGGAACACGAGCAGTACTTC
>TRBJ2-1|NA|NA|TRBV5-4
CASSLESSYNEQFF
TGTGCCAGCAGCCTTGAGAGCTCCTACAATGAGCAGTTCTTC
>TRBJ2-5|NA|TRBD2|TRBV3-1/TRBV3-2
CASSRLSGTSEETQYF
TGTGCCAGCAGCCGCCTTTCCGGGACTAGCGAAGAGACCCAGTACTTC
>TRBJ1-3|NA|NA|TRBV9
CASSVETDNSGNTIYF
TGTGCCAGCAGCGTAGAAACGGACAACTCTGGAAACACCATATATTTT
>TRBJ2-1|once|NA|TRBV30
CAWSVRAGINEQFF
TGTGCCTGGAGTGTTAGGGCGGGAATCAATGAGCAGTTCTTC
>TRBJ2-5|NA|TRBD2|TRBV6-6
CASSPNSGGAGTQYF
TGTGCCAGCAGTCCAAATAGCGGGGGGGCTGGGACCCAGTACTTC
>TRBJ2-2|once|TRBD2|TRBV4-3
CASSQDSAREVGELFF
TGCGCCAGCAGCCAAGATAGTGCGCGGGAGGTCGGGGAGCTGTTTTTT
>TRBJ1-1|NA|NA|TRBV28
CASSLTGVLNTEAFF
TGTGCCAGCAGCCTAACCGGGGTCCTCAACACTGAAGCTTTCTTT
>TRBJ1-5|NA|TRBD1|TRBV9
CASSAGTGGWNQPQHF
TGTGCCAGCAGTGCCGGGACAGGGGGCTGGAATCAGCCCCAGCATTTT
>TRBJ1-1|NA|TRBD1|TRBV5-4
CASSLPTGVTEAFF
TGTGCCAGCAGCTTGCCGACAGGGGTTACTGAAGCTTTCTTT